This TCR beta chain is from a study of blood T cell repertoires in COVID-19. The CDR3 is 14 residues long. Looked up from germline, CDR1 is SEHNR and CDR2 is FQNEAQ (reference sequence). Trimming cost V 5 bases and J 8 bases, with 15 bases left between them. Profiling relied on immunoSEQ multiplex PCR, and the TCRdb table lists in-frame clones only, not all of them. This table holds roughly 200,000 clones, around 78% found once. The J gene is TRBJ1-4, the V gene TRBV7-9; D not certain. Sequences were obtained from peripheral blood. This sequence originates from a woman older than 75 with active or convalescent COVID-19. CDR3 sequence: CASSRGIREEKLFF. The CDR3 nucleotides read TGTGCCAGCAGCCGAGGGATCCGGGAAGAAAAACTGTTTTTT.